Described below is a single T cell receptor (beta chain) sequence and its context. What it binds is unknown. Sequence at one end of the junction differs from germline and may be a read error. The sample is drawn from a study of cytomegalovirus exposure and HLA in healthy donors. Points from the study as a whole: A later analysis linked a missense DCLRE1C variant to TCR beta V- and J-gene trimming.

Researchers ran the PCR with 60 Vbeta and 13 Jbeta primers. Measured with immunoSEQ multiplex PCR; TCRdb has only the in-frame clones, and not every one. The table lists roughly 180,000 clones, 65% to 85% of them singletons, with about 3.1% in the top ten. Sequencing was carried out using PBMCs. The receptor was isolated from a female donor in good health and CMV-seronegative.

The CDR3 bases are TGTGCTAGCAGCCAACAGCATTCCGCAGGCGAGACCCAGTACTTC. Translating it yields CASSQQHSAGETQYF. The J gene is TRBJ2-5, the V gene TRBV7-7; D ambiguous. The CDR3 loop spans 15 amino acids. Germline CDR1 SSHAT, CDR2 FNYEAQ (reference sequence).